These T cell receptor beta chains were read from a single sample in a study of post-analysis software for immune sequencing data. TCRdb reprocessed the PCR reads with MiXCR, giving one entry per CDR3 protein. The sample has roughly 540,000 distinct CDR3 sequences; around 31% are singletons. The sample consisted of blood. These receptors were taken from a girl aged 2-17 years with multiple sclerosis. The CDR3 runs from the conserved cysteine through the conserved F or W. D genes are given only for firm matches. Some rows have no size entry. The others give once, few or many, or a class for an expanded clone.

TRBD1	TRBV27	TRBJ2-7	few	CASSLTTGSSYEQYF	TGTGCCAGCAGTTTAACGACAGGGAGCTCCTACGAGCAGTACTTC
NA	TRBV10-3	TRBJ1-2	few	CAISPRDFYGYTF	TGTGCCATCAGTCCAAGGGATTTCTATGGCTACACCTTC
TRBD1	TRBV20-1	TRBJ2-2	NA	CSARRQGLANTGERFF	TGCAGTGCTAGAAGACAGGGGTTAGCGAACACCGGGGAGCGGTTTTTT
NA	TRBV6-6	TRBJ2-7	few	CASSLSTGTYEQYF	TGTGCCAGCAGTCTCTCGACAGGAACCTACGAGCAGTACTTC
TRBD1	TRBV20-1	TRBJ1-1	NA	CSANRGWNTEAFF	TGCAGTGCTAACAGGGGATGGAACACTGAAGCTTTCTTT
NA	TRBV12-3/TRBV12-4	TRBJ1-4	NA	CASSFSGEKLFF	TGTGCCAGCAGTTTCTCTGGTGAAAAACTGTTTTTT
NA	TRBV25-1	TRBJ1-2	few	CASTEGDLNGYTF	TGTGCCAGCACCGAGGGCGATCTGAATGGCTACACCTTC
NA	TRBV14	TRBJ2-3	few	CASSQDLGGGTDTQYF	TGTGCCAGCAGCCAAGATCTAGGAGGCGGCACAGATACGCAGTATTTT
NA	TRBV12-3/TRBV12-4	TRBJ2-5	NA	CASSLQGLSETQYF	TGTGCCAGCAGTTTACAAGGACTGTCAGAGACCCAGTACTTC
NA	TRBV9	TRBJ1-2	NA	CASSVAPPGGPLNYGYTF	TGTGCCAGCAGCGTAGCCCCCCCGGGCGGACCATTAAACTATGGCTACACCTTC
NA	TRBV11-2	TRBJ2-3	NA	CASSTDLTDTQYF	TGTGCCAGCAGCACGGACCTCACAGATACGCAGTATTTT
TRBD2	TRBV27	TRBJ2-5	NA	CASQGLAGTTAAVYQETQYF	TGTGCCAGCCAGGGGCTAGCGGGGACTACAGCCGCGGTGTACCAAGAGACCCAGTACTTC
TRBD2	TRBV27	TRBJ2-7	NA	CVSSSSTSGGYEQYF	TGTGTCAGCAGTTCCTCGACTAGCGGGGGGTACGAGCAGTACTTC
TRBD2	TRBV6-1	TRBJ2-3	NA	CASRLRGGRWGTDTQYF	TGTGCCAGCAGGCTTCGGGGGGGCCGGTGGGGCACAGATACGCAGTATTTT